This record covers a single TCR beta chain. As yet, its antigen is unknown. This entry belongs to a study of cytomegalovirus exposure and HLA in healthy donors. Study at large: As released early, the data held about 85 million unique TCRs from HLA-typed donors. In terms of ancestry, the Caucasian-associated cluster contained about four fifths of the roughly 400 genotyped donors.

Study conclusions and caveats: V- and J-gene trimming in TCR beta was tied to a missense DCLRE1C variant by an analysis performed later.

PCR was performed using 60 Vbeta and 13 Jbeta primers. Profiling relied on immunoSEQ multiplex PCR, and the TCRdb table lists in-frame clones only, not all of them. The sample shows about 210,000 clones, about three quarters of them seen only once. This CDR3 has 16 amino acids. V lost 7 bases and J 5 bases, leaving 24 bases between the germline ends. Germline CDR1 is SQVTM and CDR2 is ANQGSEA. The clonotype comes from a male donor in good health and CMV-seronegative. V usage is TRBV29-1 and J usage is TRBJ2-4, with a possible D match to TRBD2 (6 bases). Sequencing used PBMCs. DNA of the CDR3: TGCAGCGCTCAATCGGGTTCGACGGGGGAGGAAAACATTCAGTACTTC. Amino acid sequence: CSAQSGSTGEENIQYF.